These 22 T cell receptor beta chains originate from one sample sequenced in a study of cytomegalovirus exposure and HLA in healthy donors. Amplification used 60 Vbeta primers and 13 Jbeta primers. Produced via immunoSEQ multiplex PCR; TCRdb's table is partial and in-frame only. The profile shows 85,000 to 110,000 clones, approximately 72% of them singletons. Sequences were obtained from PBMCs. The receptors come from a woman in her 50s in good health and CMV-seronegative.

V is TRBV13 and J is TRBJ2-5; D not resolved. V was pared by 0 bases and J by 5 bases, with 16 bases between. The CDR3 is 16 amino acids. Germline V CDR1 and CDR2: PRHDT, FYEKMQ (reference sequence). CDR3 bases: TGTGCCAGCAGCTTAGGTTTGGCGGATTCACGGGAGACCCAGTACTTC. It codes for CASSLGLADSRETQYF. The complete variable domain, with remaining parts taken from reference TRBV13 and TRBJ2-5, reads AAGVIQSPRHLIKEKRETATLKCYPIPRHDTVYWYQQGPGQDPQFLISFYEKMQSDKGSIPDRFSAQQFSDYHSELNMSSLELGDSALYFCASSLGLADSRETQYFGPGTRLLVL.

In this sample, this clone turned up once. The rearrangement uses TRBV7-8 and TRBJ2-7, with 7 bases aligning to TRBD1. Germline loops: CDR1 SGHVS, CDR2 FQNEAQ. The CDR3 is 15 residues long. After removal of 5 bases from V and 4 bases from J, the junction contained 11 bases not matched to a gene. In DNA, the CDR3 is TGTGCCAGCAGCAGCAGGGGGACCCCGCGTTACGAGCAGTACTTC. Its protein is CASSSRGTPRYEQYF.

The DNA of the CDR3 is TGTGCCAGCAGCTTAGACCAAAGCACTAGCGGGAGGTTTGCAGATACGCAGTATTTT. This encodes CASSLDQSTSGRFADTQYF. This chain connects TRBV7-2 to TRBJ2-3, with 12 bases fitting TRBD2. The germline CDR1 and CDR2 sequences are SGHTA and FQGNSA. Unmatched junction bases numbered 12, after V lost 1 base and J lost 4 bases. The CDR3 loop spans 19 amino acids.

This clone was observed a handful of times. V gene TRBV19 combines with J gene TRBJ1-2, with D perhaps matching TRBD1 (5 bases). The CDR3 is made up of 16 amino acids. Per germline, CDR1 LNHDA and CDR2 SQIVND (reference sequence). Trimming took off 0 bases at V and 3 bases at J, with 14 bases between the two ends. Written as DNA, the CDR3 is TGTGCCAGTAGTATAGATCTCGAGACAGACTACTATGGCTACACCTTC. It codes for CASSIDLETDYYGYTF.

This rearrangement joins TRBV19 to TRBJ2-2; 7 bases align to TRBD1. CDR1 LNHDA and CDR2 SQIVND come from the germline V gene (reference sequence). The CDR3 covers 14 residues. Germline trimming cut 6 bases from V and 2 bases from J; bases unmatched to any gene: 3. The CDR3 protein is CASRRDRNTGELFF. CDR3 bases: TGTGCCAGTAGACGGGACAGAAACACCGGGGAGCTGTTTTTT. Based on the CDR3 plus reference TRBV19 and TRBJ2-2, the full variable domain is DGGITQSPKYLFRKEGQNVTLSCEQNLNHDAMYWYRQDPGQGLRLIYYSQIVNDFQKGDIAEGYSVSREKKESFPLTVTSAQKNPTAFYLCASRRDRNTGELFFGEGSRLTVL.

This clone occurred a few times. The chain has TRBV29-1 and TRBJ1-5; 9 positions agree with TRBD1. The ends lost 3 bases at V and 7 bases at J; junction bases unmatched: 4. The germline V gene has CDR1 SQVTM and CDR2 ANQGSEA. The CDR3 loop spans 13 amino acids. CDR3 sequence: CSVEAGTGQPQHF. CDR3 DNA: TGCAGCGTTGAGGCAGGGACAGGGCAGCCCCAGCATTTT.

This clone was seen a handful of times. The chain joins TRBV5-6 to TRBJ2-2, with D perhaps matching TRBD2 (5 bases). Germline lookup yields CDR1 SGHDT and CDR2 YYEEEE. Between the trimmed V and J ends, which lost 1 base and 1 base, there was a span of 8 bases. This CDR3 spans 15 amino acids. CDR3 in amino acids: CASSLIGLNTGELFF. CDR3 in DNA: TGTGCCAGCAGCTTGATCGGACTGAACACCGGGGAGCTGTTTTTT. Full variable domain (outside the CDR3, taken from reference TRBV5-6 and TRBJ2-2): DAGVTQSPTHLIKTRGQQVTLRCSPKSGHDTVSWYQQALGQGPQFIFQYYEEEERQRGNFPDRFSGHQFPNYSSELNVNALLLGDSALYLCASSLIGLNTGELFFGEGSRLTVL.

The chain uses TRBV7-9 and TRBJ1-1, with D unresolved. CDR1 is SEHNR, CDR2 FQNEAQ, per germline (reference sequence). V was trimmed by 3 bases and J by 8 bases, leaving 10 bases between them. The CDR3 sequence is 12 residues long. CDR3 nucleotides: TGTGCCAGCAGCTTTTCCGGTAAAGAAGCTTTCTTT. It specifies CASSFSGKEAFF.

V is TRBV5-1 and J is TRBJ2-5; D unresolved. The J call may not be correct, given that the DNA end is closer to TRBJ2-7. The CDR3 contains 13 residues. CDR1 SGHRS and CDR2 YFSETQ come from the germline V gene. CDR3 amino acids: CASSLGYNYEQYF. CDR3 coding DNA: TGCGCCAGCAGCTTGGGGTACAACTACGAGCAGTACTTC.

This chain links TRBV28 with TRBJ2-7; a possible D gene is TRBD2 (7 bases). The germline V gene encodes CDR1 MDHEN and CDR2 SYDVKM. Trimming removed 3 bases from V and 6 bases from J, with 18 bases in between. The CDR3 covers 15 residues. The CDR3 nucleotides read TGTGCCAGCAGTTTCGGGGGGCAGCGGAGTGGCGAGCAGTACTTC. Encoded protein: CASSFGGQRSGEQYF.

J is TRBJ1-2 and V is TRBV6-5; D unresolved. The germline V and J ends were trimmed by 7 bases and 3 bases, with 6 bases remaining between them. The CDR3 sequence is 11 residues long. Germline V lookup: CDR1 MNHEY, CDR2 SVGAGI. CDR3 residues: CASISYYGYTF. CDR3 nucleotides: TGTGCCAGCATTTCGTACTATGGCTACACCTTC.

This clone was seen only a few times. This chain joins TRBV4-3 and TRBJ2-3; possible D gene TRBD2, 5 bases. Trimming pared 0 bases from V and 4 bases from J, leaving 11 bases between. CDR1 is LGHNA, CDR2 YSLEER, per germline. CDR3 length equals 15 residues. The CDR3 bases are TGCGCCAGCAGCCAAGATGTGTCGGGATCAGATACGCAGTATTTT. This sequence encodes CASSQDVSGSDTQYF.

The CDR3 reads CASSLATPLEETQYF. The CDR3 coding sequence is TGCGCCAGCAGCTTGGCTACTCCGCTCGAAGAGACCCAGTACTTC. The chain links TRBV5-1 to TRBJ2-5; no firm D call. This CDR3 has 15 residues. Trimming cost V 0 bases and J 3 bases, with 12 bases left between them. The germline gives CDR1 SGHRS, CDR2 YFSETQ.

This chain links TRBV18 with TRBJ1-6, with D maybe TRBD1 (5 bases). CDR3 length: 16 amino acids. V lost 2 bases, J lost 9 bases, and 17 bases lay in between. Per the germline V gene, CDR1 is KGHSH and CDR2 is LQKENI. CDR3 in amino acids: CASSPTRGVVSSPLHF. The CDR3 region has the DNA TGTGCCAGCTCACCAACACGGGGGGTAGTGAGTTCACCCCTCCACTTT.

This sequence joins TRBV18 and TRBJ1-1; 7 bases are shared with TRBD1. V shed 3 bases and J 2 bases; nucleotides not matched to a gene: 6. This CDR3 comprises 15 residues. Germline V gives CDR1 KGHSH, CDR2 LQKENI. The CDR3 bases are TGTGCCAGCTCACCCTCCGGGACAGTTAACACTGAAGCTTTCTTT. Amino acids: CASSPSGTVNTEAFF.

CDR3 in DNA: TGTGCCACCAGCGGGGCAGGGTTGTCAACTAATGAAAAACTGTTTTTT. Protein product: CATSGAGLSTNEKLFF. The chain links TRBV15 to TRBJ1-4; D might be TRBD1 (5 bases). Trimming removed 5 bases from V and 0 bases from J, with 13 bases in between. Germline loops: CDR1 LNHNV, CDR2 YYDKDF (reference sequence). The CDR3 spans 16 residues.

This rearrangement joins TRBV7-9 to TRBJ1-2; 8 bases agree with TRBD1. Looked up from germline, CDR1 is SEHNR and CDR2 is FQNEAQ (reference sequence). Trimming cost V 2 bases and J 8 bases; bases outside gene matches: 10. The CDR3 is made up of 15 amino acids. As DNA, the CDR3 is TGTGCCAGCAGCTTACAGGGGCAGGGGGCGTCGGGCTACACCTTC. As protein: CASSLQGQGASGYTF.

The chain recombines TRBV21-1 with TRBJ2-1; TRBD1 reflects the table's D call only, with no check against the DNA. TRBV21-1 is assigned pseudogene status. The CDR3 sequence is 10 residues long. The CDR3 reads CASQQNEQFF. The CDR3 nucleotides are TGTGCCAGCCAACAAAATGAGCAGTTCTTC.

The CDR3 DNA sequence: TGTGCCAGCAGCCCAGGACAGCGCTACGAGCAGTACTTC. Protein sequence: CASSPGQRYEQYF. This rearrangement joins TRBV7-3 to TRBJ2-7, with D perhaps matching TRBD1 (6 bases). The V and J ends lost 5 bases and 3 bases respectively, with 11 bases between them. CDR1 and CDR2 from the germline V gene are SGHTA and FQGTGA. The CDR3 is 13 amino acids.

The CDR3 DNA sequence: TGTGCCAGCAGTTCCGGGACAGCCGGTGAGCAGTTCTTC. Amino acid sequence: CASSSGTAGEQFF. This chain uses TRBV6-5 with TRBJ2-1, with TRBD1 identical over 7 bases. V lost 4 bases to trimming and J lost 9 bases; unmatched junction nucleotides: 6. Germline-derived CDR1 and CDR2 are MNHEY and SVGAGI. The CDR3 runs 13 residues.

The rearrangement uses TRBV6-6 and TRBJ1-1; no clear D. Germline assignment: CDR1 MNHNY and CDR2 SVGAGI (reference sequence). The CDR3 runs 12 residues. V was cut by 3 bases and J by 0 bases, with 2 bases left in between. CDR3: CASSYMNTEAFF. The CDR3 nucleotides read TGTGCCAGCAGTTATATGAACACTGAAGCTTTCTTT.

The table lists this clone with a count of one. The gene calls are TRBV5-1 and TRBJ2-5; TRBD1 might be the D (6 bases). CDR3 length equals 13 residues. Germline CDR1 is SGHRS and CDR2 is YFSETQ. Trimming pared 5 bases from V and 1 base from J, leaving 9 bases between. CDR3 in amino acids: CASRNRVQETQYF. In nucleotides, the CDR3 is TGCGCCAGCAGGAACAGGGTCCAAGAGACCCAGTACTTC.